A selection of T cell receptor beta chains follows, all from one sample in a study of PD-1 blockade in classical Hodgkin lymphoma. The repertoire was sequenced with immunoSEQ multiplex PCR; TCRdb's copy has only in-frame clones and lacks some. The sample has just under 20,000 clones, around four fifths seen once. The specimen was CD4+ T cells from blood, collected before the fourth cycle of nivolumab. The receptors come from a human donor with classical Hodgkin lymphoma. Both conserved end residues are part of each CDR3. D genes are given only for firm matches. The size of a clone is reported for some rows only, either as once, few or many, or as a class for expanded clones.

size	V	D	J	CDR3	DNA
-	TRBV5-6	TRBD1	TRBJ1-1	CASSLGETRRTGNTEAFF	TGTGCCAGCAGCTTGGGCGAAACCCGAAGGACAGGGAACACTGAAGCTTTCTTT
-	TRBV28	-	TRBJ2-7	CASSPVSSAPGDEQYF	TGTGCCAGCAGCCCCGTTTCGTCCGCTCCGGGGGACGAGCAGTACTTC
few	TRBV28	-	TRBJ1-1	CASSRLAGATEAFF	TGTGCCAGCAGTAGACTAGCAGGGGCCACTGAAGCTTTCTTT
-	TRBV9	-	TRBJ2-3	CASSVVSGNTDTQYF	TGTGCCAGCAGCGTAGTTAGCGGAAACACAGATACGCAGTATTTT
-	TRBV9	-	TRBJ2-3	CASSSTPNTQYF	TGTGCCAGCAGCTCCACCCCCAATACGCAGTATTTT
few	TRBV25-1	TRBD1	TRBJ2-5	CASSESTGGAETQYF	TGTGCCAGCAGTGAATCGACAGGGGGCGCGGAGACCCAGTACTTC
-	TRBV9	TRBD2	TRBJ2-1	CASSVVAQGLAGYNEQFF	TGTGCCAGCAGCGTAGTCGCGCAGGGACTAGCGGGTTACAATGAGCAGTTCTTC
-	TRBV7-2	TRBD1	TRBJ1-1	CASSLVTGVNTEAFF	TGTGCCAGCAGCTTAGTGACAGGGGTGAACACTGAAGCTTTCTTT
-	TRBV12-5	-	TRBJ2-3	CASGLVPGTQYF	TGTGCTAGTGGTTTGGTACCAGGAACGCAGTATTTT
-	TRBV19	-	TRBJ2-3	CASSLPRPGGTDTQYF	TGTGCCAGTAGTTTACCCCGGCCAGGGGGCACAGATACGCAGTATTTT
-	TRBV6-1	-	TRBJ2-7	CASSITREQYF	TGTGCCAGCAGTATTACTCGCGAGCAGTACTTC
-	TRBV5-6	-	TRBJ2-3	CASSPRPGVVSGTDTQYF	TGTGCCAGCAGCCCCCGGCCAGGGGTTGTTTCGGGCACAGATACGCAGTATTTT
-	TRBV5-1	TRBD1	TRBJ2-3	CASSPRGSTDTQYF	TGCGCCAGCAGCCCCAGGGGGAGCACAGATACGCAGTATTTT
-	TRBV6-6	TRBD1	TRBJ2-3	CASSHSQGARDTQYF	TGTGCCAGCAGTCACTCACAGGGGGCGCGAGATACGCAGTATTTT
-	TRBV2	-	TRBJ2-1	CASSEIAKDEQFF	TGTGCCAGCAGTGAGATAGCCAAAGATGAGCAGTTCTTC
-	TRBV6-1	-	TRBJ1-1	CASSAGGVPPQDTEAFF	TGTGCCAGCAGTGCGGGCGGGGTGCCCCCCCAGGACACTGAAGCTTTCTTT
-	TRBV18	TRBD1	TRBJ2-7	CASSPTQGSSYEQYF	TGTGCCAGCTCACCTACACAGGGGAGCTCCTACGAGCAGTACTTC
-	TRBV19	TRBD2	TRBJ2-3	CASSIGTSGGVTDTQYF	TGTGCCAGTAGTATAGGTACTAGCGGGGGAGTAACAGATACGCAGTATTTT
-	TRBV30	-	TRBJ1-4	CAWSVKGGEKLFF	TGTGCCTGGAGTGTAAAGGGAGGTGAAAAACTGTTTTTT
once	TRBV6-1	TRBD1	TRBJ2-1	CASRTGGAVNEQFF	TGTGCCAGCAGGACAGGGGGCGCGGTTAATGAGCAGTTCTTC